Below are 7 T cell receptor beta chains sequenced from a single sample in a study of blood T cells in healthy people across ages. Combining a sample-barcoded 5' primer with a J-beta primer mix, a second PCR ran for 7 to 11 cycles. One entry per CDR3 protein results from TCRdb running MiXCR on the 5' RACE reads. Counted here are 850,000 to 1,100,000 distinct CDR3 sequences, about two fifths occurring once; the ten biggest clones make up over 10%. Material: blood. These receptors were collected from a man in his late teens or twenties in good health.

A few counts support this clonotype. The chain recombines TRBV9 with TRBJ1-2; the D gene is possibly TRBD1 (6 bases). The germline V and J ends were trimmed by 0 bases and 4 bases, with 13 bases remaining between them. Germline loops: CDR1 SGDLS, CDR2 YYNGEE. This CDR3 is 15 amino acids long. This CDR3 is CASSVGTADSYGYTF. DNA for the CDR3: TGTGCCAGCAGCGTAGGGACAGCGGATAGCTATGGCTACACCTTC.

This sequence joins TRBV5-1 and TRBJ1-1; D call uncertain. V was clipped by 0 bases and J by 0 bases, with 12 bases between them. Looked up from germline, CDR1 is SGHRS and CDR2 is YFSETQ. The CDR3 has 16 amino acids. The chain's CDR3 is CASSLVEGSMNTEAFF. The CDR3 region has the DNA TGCGCCAGCAGCTTGGTGGAGGGAAGTATGAACACTGAAGCTTTCTTT.

This clonotype was picked up many times. The chain joins TRBV12-3 or TRBV12-4 to TRBJ2-3, with unresolved D. This CDR3 is built from 13 residues. Trimming stripped 1 base from V and 4 bases from J, with 6 bases between. This CDR3 is CASSLENADTQYF. The DNA of the CDR3 is TGTGCCAGCAGTTTAGAAAATGCAGATACGCAGTATTTT.

The chain is built from TRBV7-3 and TRBJ1-4, with TRBD1 identical over 7 bases. The CDR3 contains 13 residues. Germline V CDR1 and CDR2: SGHTA, FQGTGA. V dropped 6 bases and J dropped 8; count of bases not matched to a gene: 6. CDR3 bases: TGTGCCAGCAGAGCCGGGACAGAAGAAAAACTGTTTTTT. This gives the protein CASRAGTEEKLFF.

J is TRBJ2-5 and V is TRBV20-1, with D possibly matching TRBD1 (5 bases). The length of the CDR3 is 12 residues. Between the trimmed V and J ends, which lost 5 bases and 9 bases, there was a span of 16 bases. Germline V gene sequence: CDR1 DFQATT, CDR2 SNEGSKA (reference sequence). The CDR3 coding sequence is TGCAGTGCTGTACAGGTGGCCCAGGCCCAGTACTTC. It encodes CSAVQVAQAQYF.

The chain joins TRBV7-9 to TRBJ2-5; D gene unclear. V lost 5 bases, J lost 11 bases, and 18 bases lay in between. Germline CDR1 SEHNR, CDR2 FQNEAQ (reference sequence). This CDR3 contains 13 residues. The chain's CDR3 is CASSPPTVHEQYF. The DNA for the CDR3 is TGTGCCAGCAGCCCCCCAACCGTACATGAGCAGTACTTC.

Turning to this clonotype: At one of its ends the junction is not consistent with the germline gene, which may arise from a read error. The V call is TRBV5-1, the J call TRBJ1-4; D possibly corresponds to TRBD1 (6 bases). The CDR3 is made up of 16 amino acids. Germline CDR1 is SGHRS and CDR2 is YFSETQ. CDR3 residues: CGSSLAADRSPAGLFF. CDR3 DNA sequence: TGCGGCAGCAGCTTGGCCGCAGACAGGTCCCCGGCAGGACTGTTTTTT.